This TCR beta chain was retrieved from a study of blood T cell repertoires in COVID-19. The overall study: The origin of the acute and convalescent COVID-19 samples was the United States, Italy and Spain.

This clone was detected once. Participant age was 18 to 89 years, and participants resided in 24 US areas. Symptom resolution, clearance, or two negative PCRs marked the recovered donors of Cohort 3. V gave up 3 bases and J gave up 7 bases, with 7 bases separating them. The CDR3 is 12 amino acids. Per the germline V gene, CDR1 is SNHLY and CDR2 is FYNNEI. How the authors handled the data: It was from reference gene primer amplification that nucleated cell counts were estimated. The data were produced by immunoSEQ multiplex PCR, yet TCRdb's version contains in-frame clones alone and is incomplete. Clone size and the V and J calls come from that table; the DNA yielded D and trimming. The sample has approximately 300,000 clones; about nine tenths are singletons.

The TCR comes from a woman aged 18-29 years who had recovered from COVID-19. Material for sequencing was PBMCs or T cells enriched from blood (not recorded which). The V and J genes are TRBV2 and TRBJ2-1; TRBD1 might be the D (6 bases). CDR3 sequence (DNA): TGTGCCAGCAGTGACCAGGGGAATGAGCAGTTCTTC. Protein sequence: CASSDQGNEQFF.